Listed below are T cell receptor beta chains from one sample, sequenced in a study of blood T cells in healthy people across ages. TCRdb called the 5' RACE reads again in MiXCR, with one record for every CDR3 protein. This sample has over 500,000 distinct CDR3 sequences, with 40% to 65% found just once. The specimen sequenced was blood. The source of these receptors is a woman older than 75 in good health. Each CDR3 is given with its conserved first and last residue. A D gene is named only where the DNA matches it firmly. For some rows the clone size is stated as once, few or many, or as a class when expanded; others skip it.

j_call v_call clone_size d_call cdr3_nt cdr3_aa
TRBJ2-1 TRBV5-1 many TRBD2 TGCGCCAGCAGCTCCCCCCCTAAAAGACTAGCGGGGTCCTACAATGAGCAGTTCTTC CASSSPPKRLAGSYNEQFF
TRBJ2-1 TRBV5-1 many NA TGCGCCAGCAGCTTGTTGGGCGCCACCCACTACAATGAGCAGTTCTTC CASSLLGATHYNEQFF
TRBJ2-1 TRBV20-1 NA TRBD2 TGCAGTGCTGTAGCGGGGCAGCAGTTCTTC CSAVAGQQFF
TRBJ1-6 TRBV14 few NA TGTGCCAGCAGGACTCCTCCTCAGCTCAACAGGGCCCCGCTGCGTTCACCCCTCCACTTT CASRTPPQLNRAPLRSPLHF
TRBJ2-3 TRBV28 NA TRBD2 TGTGCCATTGTAGCGGGGGGCGCAGATACGCAGTATTTT CAIVAGGADTQYF
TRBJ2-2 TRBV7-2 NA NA TGTGCCAGCAGCTTAAGCAGGGTCAACACCGGGGAGCTGTTTTTT CASSLSRVNTGELFF
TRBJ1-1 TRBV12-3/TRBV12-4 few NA TGTGCCAGCCAATCCCGGGAGGACACTGAAGCTTTCTTT CASQSREDTEAFF
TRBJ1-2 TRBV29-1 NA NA TGCAGCGTTGAGTCCCCTCAGGAGAGGGCTGGCTACACCTTC CSVESPQERAGYTF
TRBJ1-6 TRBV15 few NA TGTGCCACGCGGTTAAATCGGGGAGGGAATTCGCCCCTCCACTTT CATRLNRGGNSPLHF
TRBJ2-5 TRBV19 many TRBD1 TGTGCCAGCAGCCGGGACAGGGAAGAGACCCAGTACTTC CASSRDREETQYF
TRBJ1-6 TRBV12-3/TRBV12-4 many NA TGTGCCAGCAGTTTAGATTCCGGGGTGACTTCACCCCTCCACTTT CASSLDSGVTSPLHF
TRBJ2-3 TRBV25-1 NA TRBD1 TGTGCCAGCAGTGTGACAGGGGCGGGTACAGATACGCAGTATTTT CASSVTGAGTDTQYF
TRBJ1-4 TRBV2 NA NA TGTGCCAACGCGGAGGGGGTTTCTGAAAAACTGTTTTTT CANAEGVSEKLFF
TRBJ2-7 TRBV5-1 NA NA TGCGCCAGCAGCTCCGGGACCCTCGACTACAATGAGCAGTACTTC CASSSGTLDYNEQYF
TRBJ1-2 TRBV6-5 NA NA TGTGCCAGCAGTTCCCCGCAGGGCTACACCTTC CASSSPQGYTF
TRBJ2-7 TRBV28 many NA TGTGCCAGCAAGAGATTACAGACAGGTTCCTACGAGCAGTACTTC CASKRLQTGSYEQYF
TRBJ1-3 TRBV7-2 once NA TGTGCCAGCAGCCCAGGGGAATTTGGAAACACCATATATTTT CASSPGEFGNTIYF
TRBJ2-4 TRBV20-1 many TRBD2 TGCAGTGCTGAGGTTTATAGCGGGGCCAAAAACATTCAGTACTTC CSAEVYSGAKNIQYF
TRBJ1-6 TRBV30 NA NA TGTGCCTGGACAGGGGATTCGGATTCACCCCTCCACTTT CAWTGDSDSPLHF
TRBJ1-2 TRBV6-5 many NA TGTGCCAGCAAAGCTGTCTATGGCTACACCTTC CASKAVYGYTF
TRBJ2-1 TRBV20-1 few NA TGCAGTGCTACCATCGAGGTCGGAGAGACCCAGTTCTTC CSATIEVGETQFF
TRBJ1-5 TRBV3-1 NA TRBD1 TGTGCCAGCAGCCATACAGGGGGAAATCAGCCCCAGCATTTT CASSHTGGNQPQHF
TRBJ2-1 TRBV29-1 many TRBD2 TGCAGCGGAGCGGGACTAGCGGGGTACAATGAGCAGTTCTTC CSGAGLAGYNEQFF
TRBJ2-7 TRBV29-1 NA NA TGCAGCGTTGAGGAACAAACCCAGTACTTC CSVEEQTQYF
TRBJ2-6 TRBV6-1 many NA TGTGCCAGCAGTGATTGGGACGGGGCCAACGTCCTGACTTTC CASSDWDGANVLTF
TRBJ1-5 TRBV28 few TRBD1 TGTGCCAGCAGTTTATCGGCTCAGGGGGATCAGCCCCAGCATTTT CASSLSAQGDQPQHF
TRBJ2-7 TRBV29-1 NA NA TGCAGCGTTGAGCACAGTCCCTACGAGCAGTACTTC CSVEHSPYEQYF